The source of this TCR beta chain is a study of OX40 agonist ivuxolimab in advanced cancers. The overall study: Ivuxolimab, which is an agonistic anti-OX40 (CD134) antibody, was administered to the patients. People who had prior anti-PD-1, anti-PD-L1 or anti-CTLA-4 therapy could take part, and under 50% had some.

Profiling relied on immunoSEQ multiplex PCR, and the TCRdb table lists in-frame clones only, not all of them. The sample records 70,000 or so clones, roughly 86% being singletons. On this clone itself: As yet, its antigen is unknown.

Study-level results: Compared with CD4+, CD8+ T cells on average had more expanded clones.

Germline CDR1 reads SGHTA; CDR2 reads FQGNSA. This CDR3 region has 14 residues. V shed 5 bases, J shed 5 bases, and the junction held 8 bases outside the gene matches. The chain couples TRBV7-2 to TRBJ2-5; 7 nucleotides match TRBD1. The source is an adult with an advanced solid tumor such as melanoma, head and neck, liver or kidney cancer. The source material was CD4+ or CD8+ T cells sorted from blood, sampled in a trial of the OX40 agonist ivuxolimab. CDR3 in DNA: TGTGCCAGCAGCGTACAGGGGTTTAGGGAGACCCAGTACTTC. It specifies CASSVQGFRETQYF.